The TCR beta chain under discussion was sequenced for a study of T cell changes during pregnancy in multiple sclerosis. The CDR3 covers 18 residues. Germline V gives CDR1 LGHNT, CDR2 FRNRAP. V lost 2 bases and J lost 0; bases outside the gene matches: 8. Generated by immunoSEQ multiplex PCR, the TCRdb table keeps only in-frame clones and is missing some. The data contain fewer than 75,000 clones, less than 95% of them singletons. This rearrangement joins TRBV12-5 to TRBJ2-4; TRBD1 agrees at 9 bases. This sequence was found in a female donor in good health, enrolled as a control in a pregnancy study. Sequencing was performed on peripheral blood, taken after pregnancy. The CDR3 DNA is TGTGCTAGTGGTTTGTCATGGGACAGGGTTAGAGCCAAAAACATTCAGTACTTC. It is translated as CASGLSWDRVRAKNIQYF.